The rows below give T cell receptor beta chains drawn from one sample of a study of blood T cell repertoires in COVID-19. The repertoire was sequenced with immunoSEQ multiplex PCR; TCRdb's copy has only in-frame clones and lacks some. The table records about 210,000 clones, over 70% of them present only once. Sequencing was performed on peripheral blood. Receptors originate from a woman aged 70-85 years with acute or convalescent COVID-19. Both conserved end residues are part of each CDR3. A D gene is named only where the DNA matches it firmly. Not all rows give a size; the values are once, few, many and, for expanded clones, a class.

j_gene: TRBJ2-5
abundance: -
v_gene: TRBV13
d_gene: TRBD1
CDR3nt: TGTGCCAGCAGCTTAAAACAGGGGGAGACCCAGTACTTC
CDR3aa: CASSLKQGETQYF

j_gene: TRBJ2-3
abundance: -
v_gene: TRBV7-2
d_gene: TRBD2
CDR3nt: TGTGCCAGCAGCCCCCGACTAGCCCCAGATACGCAGTATTTT
CDR3aa: CASSPRLAPDTQYF

j_gene: TRBJ2-5
abundance: -
v_gene: TRBV13
d_gene: TRBD2
CDR3nt: TGTGCCAGCAGCCCCGCAACTAGCGGGGGAACAGAGACCCAGTACTTC
CDR3aa: CASSPATSGGTETQYF

j_gene: TRBJ1-2
abundance: few
v_gene: TRBV6-5
d_gene: TRBD1
CDR3nt: TGTGCCAGCAGTTACTCCTCGAGGGACAGGGTTTATGGCTACACCTTC
CDR3aa: CASSYSSRDRVYGYTF

j_gene: TRBJ1-4
abundance: -
v_gene: TRBV21-1
d_gene: -
CDR3nt: TGTGCCAGCAGCAAAGCGCAGGGAGGGAGGGGAGAAAAACTGTTTTTT
CDR3aa: CASSKAQGGRGEKLFF

j_gene: TRBJ1-2
abundance: -
v_gene: TRBV5-6
d_gene: -
CDR3nt: TGTGCCAGCAGCTTGAGCGGGGGCTATGGCTACACCTTC
CDR3aa: CASSLSGGYGYTF

j_gene: TRBJ2-1
abundance: -
v_gene: TRBV7-3
d_gene: -
CDR3nt: TGTGCCAGCAGCTTTGGCACCTACAATGAGCAGTTCTTC
CDR3aa: CASSFGTYNEQFF

j_gene: TRBJ2-2
abundance: many
v_gene: TRBV5-8
d_gene: TRBD2
CDR3nt: TGTGCCAGCAGCTCCGGGACTACGTCGAACACCGGGGAGCTGTTTTTT
CDR3aa: CASSSGTTSNTGELFF

j_gene: TRBJ1-3
abundance: many
v_gene: TRBV30
d_gene: TRBD1
CDR3nt: TGTGCCTGGAGTGTACTGGGACAGGGGGTCGGAAACACCATATATTTT
CDR3aa: CAWSVLGQGVGNTIYF

j_gene: TRBJ2-2
abundance: -
v_gene: TRBV5-1
d_gene: -
CDR3nt: TGCGCCAGCGCTACCACCGGGGAGCTGTTTTTT
CDR3aa: CASATTGELFF

j_gene: TRBJ1-2
abundance: once
v_gene: TRBV11-2
d_gene: -
CDR3nt: TGTGCCAGCAGCCTGAACCTGGGGACTGACTATGGCTACACCTTC
CDR3aa: CASSLNLGTDYGYTF

j_gene: TRBJ2-3
abundance: once
v_gene: TRBV19
d_gene: -
CDR3nt: TGTGCCAGTAGCCCGAGGCCGCAATCGGGGGCAGATACGCAGTATTTT
CDR3aa: CASSPRPQSGADTQYF

j_gene: TRBJ2-2
abundance: once
v_gene: TRBV4-1
d_gene: -
CDR3nt: TGCGCCAGCAGCCAGAACCCGGACAGTAACACCGGGGAGCTGTTTTTT
CDR3aa: CASSQNPDSNTGELFF

j_gene: TRBJ2-1
abundance: -
v_gene: TRBV15
d_gene: -
CDR3nt: TGTGCCACCAGCAGGGGCAGGGAGGCCTACAATGAGCAGTTCTTC
CDR3aa: CATSRGREAYNEQFF

j_gene: TRBJ2-3
abundance: -
v_gene: TRBV9
d_gene: TRBD2
CDR3nt: TGTGCCAGCAGCGTAGGGTTAGCGGGGGGCGGGACTAGCACAGATACGCAGTATTTT
CDR3aa: CASSVGLAGGGTSTDTQYF

j_gene: TRBJ1-4
abundance: -
v_gene: TRBV20-1
d_gene: -
CDR3nt: TGCAGTGCTAGTGGGGCCGCAACTAATGAAAAACTGTTTTTT
CDR3aa: CSASGAATNEKLFF

j_gene: TRBJ2-5
abundance: -
v_gene: TRBV10-3
d_gene: -
CDR3nt: TGTGCCACTCATCAGGGTTGGCAAGAGACCCAGTACTTC
CDR3aa: CATHQGWQETQYF

j_gene: TRBJ1-1
abundance: -
v_gene: TRBV29-1
d_gene: TRBD1
CDR3nt: TGCAGCGTTGTCGGACAGGGCGGCACTGAAGCTTTCTTT
CDR3aa: CSVVGQGGTEAFF

j_gene: TRBJ1-5
abundance: once
v_gene: TRBV4-1
d_gene: TRBD1
CDR3nt: TGCGCCAGCAGCCATCCCCCGGGAGGACAGGGAAATCAGCCCCAGCATTTT
CDR3aa: CASSHPPGGQGNQPQHF

j_gene: TRBJ2-2
abundance: -
v_gene: TRBV7-8
d_gene: TRBD2
CDR3nt: TGTGCCAGCAGCTCTCCAGCGGGGGGGCCACAGACCGGGGAGCTGTTTTTT
CDR3aa: CASSSPAGGPQTGELFF

j_gene: TRBJ1-5
abundance: once
v_gene: TRBV20-1
d_gene: -
CDR3nt: TGCAGTGCTAGTCCTGGGGGCGGCAGCAATCAGCCCCAGCATTTT
CDR3aa: CSASPGGGSNQPQHF

j_gene: TRBJ2-3
abundance: -
v_gene: TRBV10-3
d_gene: TRBD1
CDR3nt: TGTGCCATCGAAGCGTCCCAGGGACAGAGGCAAAACTCAGATACGCAGTATTTT
CDR3aa: CAIEASQGQRQNSDTQYF

j_gene: TRBJ2-5
abundance: -
v_gene: TRBV5-1
d_gene: TRBD2
CDR3nt: TGCGCCAGCAGCGTGACTAGCGGGAGACAAGAGACCCAGTACTTC
CDR3aa: CASSVTSGRQETQYF

j_gene: TRBJ2-1
abundance: -
v_gene: TRBV5-4
d_gene: TRBD1
CDR3nt: TGTGCCAGCAGCTGGACAGGGCAATCCTACAATGAGCAGTTCTTC
CDR3aa: CASSWTGQSYNEQFF

j_gene: TRBJ1-5
abundance: -
v_gene: TRBV20-1
d_gene: TRBD1
CDR3nt: TGTGGGACAGGGGGCAGTCAGCCCCAGCATTTT
CDR3aa: CGTGGSQPQHF

j_gene: TRBJ2-1
abundance: -
v_gene: TRBV25-1
d_gene: TRBD2
CDR3nt: TGTGCCAGCAGTCTAAGACTGCTAGCGGACCAGATCGATGAGCAGTTCTTC
CDR3aa: CASSLRLLADQIDEQFF

j_gene: TRBJ2-3
abundance: -
v_gene: TRBV24-1
d_gene: -
CDR3nt: TGTGCCACCTCGGGTGCCCCAGATACGCAGTATTTT
CDR3aa: CATSGAPDTQYF

j_gene: TRBJ1-2
abundance: few
v_gene: TRBV6-2/TRBV6-3
d_gene: TRBD1
CDR3nt: TGTGCCAGCAGTTACGATTTGGGACAGGCCTGGGGCTATGGCTACACCTTC
CDR3aa: CASSYDLGQAWGYGYTF

j_gene: TRBJ1-3
abundance: -
v_gene: TRBV25-1
d_gene: -
CDR3nt: TGTGCCAGCAGTGAAACCACAGGGCATACCGGAAACACCATATATTTT
CDR3aa: CASSETTGHTGNTIYF

j_gene: TRBJ2-5
abundance: -
v_gene: TRBV7-9
d_gene: TRBD1
CDR3nt: TGTGCCAGCAGCCTACAGGGGGGCGGGGAAGAGACCCAGTACTTC
CDR3aa: CASSLQGGGEETQYF

j_gene: TRBJ2-5
abundance: -
v_gene: TRBV18
d_gene: TRBD2
CDR3nt: TGTGCCAGCTCACCACCGCTAGCGGGGGTCGAGACCCAGTACTTC
CDR3aa: CASSPPLAGVETQYF

j_gene: TRBJ2-2
abundance: many
v_gene: TRBV7-3
d_gene: TRBD2
CDR3nt: TGTGCCAGCAGCCCAGCGGGGGGGAACACCGGGGAGCTGTTTTTT
CDR3aa: CASSPAGGNTGELFF

j_gene: TRBJ1-6
abundance: few
v_gene: TRBV15
d_gene: TRBD1
CDR3nt: TGTGCCACCAGCAGAGATAGAGGCAGGGGGCTCTATAATTCACCCCTCCACTTT
CDR3aa: CATSRDRGRGLYNSPLHF

j_gene: TRBJ2-5
abundance: -
v_gene: TRBV11-3
d_gene: TRBD1
CDR3nt: TGTGCCAGCAGCTATGGGACAGCCGAACCGCAAGAGACCCAGTACTTC
CDR3aa: CASSYGTAEPQETQYF

j_gene: TRBJ1-1
abundance: -
v_gene: TRBV9
d_gene: -
CDR3nt: TGTGCCAGCAGTAGGGGGACTACGAACACTGAAGCTTTCTTT
CDR3aa: CASSRGTTNTEAFF

j_gene: TRBJ2-1
abundance: -
v_gene: TRBV29-1
d_gene: TRBD1
CDR3nt: TGCAGCGTCGACAGGGGAACCAATGAGCAGTTCTTC
CDR3aa: CSVDRGTNEQFF

j_gene: TRBJ1-6
abundance: -
v_gene: TRBV21-1
d_gene: -
CDR3nt: TGTGCCAGCAGCAAAGCGGGGGGGCAGGGGTCACCCCTCCACTTT
CDR3aa: CASSKAGGQGSPLHF

j_gene: TRBJ2-7
abundance: few
v_gene: TRBV3-1/TRBV3-2
d_gene: -
CDR3nt: TGTGCCAGCAGCGCCCAGGGTATCCACGAGCAGTACTTC
CDR3aa: CASSAQGIHEQYF

j_gene: TRBJ2-3
abundance: -
v_gene: TRBV5-4
d_gene: -
CDR3nt: TGTGCCAGCAGCCGCCGGGACTCTGGAGATACGCAGTATTTT
CDR3aa: CASSRRDSGDTQYF

j_gene: TRBJ2-5
abundance: -
v_gene: TRBV7-2
d_gene: TRBD2
CDR3nt: TGTGCCAGCAGCTTAGAGTGGTCTAGCGGAGATATAGAGACCCAGTACTTC
CDR3aa: CASSLEWSSGDIETQYF

j_gene: TRBJ2-2
abundance: -
v_gene: TRBV18
d_gene: TRBD1
CDR3nt: TGTGCCAGCTCGCCTCCGGGGACAGGGCCCAGGCCCGGGGAGCTGTTTTTT
CDR3aa: CASSPPGTGPRPGELFF

j_gene: TRBJ1-1
abundance: -
v_gene: TRBV2
d_gene: -
CDR3nt: TGTGCCAGCTCGCTGGACAGGAACACTGAAGCTTTCTTT
CDR3aa: CASSLDRNTEAFF

j_gene: TRBJ1-4
abundance: few
v_gene: TRBV5-1
d_gene: TRBD1
CDR3nt: TGCGCCAGCAGCTTGGCCCGGGACAGGGAAGCTAATGAAAAACTGTTTTTT
CDR3aa: CASSLARDREANEKLFF

j_gene: TRBJ1-1
abundance: -
v_gene: TRBV6-2/TRBV6-3
d_gene: TRBD1
CDR3nt: TGTGCCAGCGGTTACCGTCCCGGGACAGGAGGGGCTTTCTTT
CDR3aa: CASGYRPGTGGAFF

j_gene: TRBJ1-6
abundance: once
v_gene: TRBV2
d_gene: TRBD1
CDR3nt: TGTGCCAGCAGGTCAGGGGGCAGTTCACCCCTCCACTTT
CDR3aa: CASRSGGSSPLHF

j_gene: TRBJ1-1
abundance: -
v_gene: TRBV29-1
d_gene: -
CDR3nt: TGCAGCGTTGAAAGGACAGAGAACACTGAAGCTTTCTTT
CDR3aa: CSVERTENTEAFF

j_gene: TRBJ2-3
abundance: few
v_gene: TRBV7-9
d_gene: -
CDR3nt: TGTGCCAGCAGCACGATGGGACTCCGCACAGATACGCAGTATTTT
CDR3aa: CASSTMGLRTDTQYF